These 5 T cell receptor beta chains originate from one sample sequenced in a study of radiation and T cells in renal cell carcinoma. Time point given: baseline pretreatment blood. Treatment here: 15 Gy SBRT to primary tumor, nephrectomy 4 weeks later. Assay used: immunoSEQ multiplex PCR; TCRdb lists only in-frame clones, some missing. The sample has roughly 150,000 clones; 88% are singletons. Sequencing used blood, obtained from a patient whose treatment included radiotherapy and nephrectomy. The receptors stem from a woman in her 70s with renal cell carcinoma.

In its sample, this clone was seen a few times. The rearrangement links TRBV4-1 to TRBJ1-5, with TRBD1 matching 7 bases. The CDR3 covers 16 residues. Looked up from germline, CDR1 is MGHRA and CDR2 is YSYEKL. V shed 0 bases and J 0 bases; nucleotides not matched to a gene: 2. CDR3 residues: CASSQETGYSNQPQHF. The CDR3 nucleotides are TGCGCCAGCAGCCAAGAGACAGGGTATAGCAATCAGCCCCAGCATTTT.

CDR3 protein: CASSLGLGTFANTGELFF. Here the CDR3 DNA reads TGCGCCAGCAGCTTGGGTCTAGGGACATTCGCGAACACCGGGGAGCTGTTTTTT. The chain employs TRBV5-1 and TRBJ2-2; weak D call: TRBD1 (6 bases). The CDR3 consists of 18 residues. Deletions cut 0 bases from V and 0 bases from J, with 15 bases between. CDR1 and CDR2 (germline): SGHRS, YFSETQ.

The V call is TRBV28, the J call TRBJ1-5; TRBD1 might be the D (6 bases). The length of the CDR3 is 16 residues. V was shortened by 6 bases and J by 0 bases, with 15 bases between the two germline ends. From germline, CDR1 is MDHEN and CDR2 SYDVKM. CDR3 sequence (DNA): TGTGCCAGCAGGCATAAAGGGGGGAATAGCAATCAGCCCCAGCATTTT. This gives the protein CASRHKGGNSNQPQHF. The full variable domain, its missing parts supplied by reference TRBV28 and TRBJ1-5, is DVKVTQSSRYLVKRTGEKVFLECVQDMDHENMFWYRQDPGLGLRLIYFSYDVKMKEKGDIPEGYSVSREKKERFSLILESASTNQTSMYLCASRHKGGNSNQPQHFGDGTRLSIL.

The CDR3 sequence is CASSLGGGNTKEAFF. In DNA, the CDR3 is TGCGCCAGCAGCTTGGGAGGTGGGAATACGAAGGAAGCTTTCTTT. J is TRBJ1-1 and V is TRBV5-1; no firm D call. There are 15 residues in the CDR3. V lost 0 bases, J lost 8 bases, and 17 bases lay in between. Germline lookup yields CDR1 SGHRS and CDR2 YFSETQ.

This chain connects TRBV6-6 to TRBJ1-4, with a tentative D call TRBD1 (5 bases). Looked up from germline, CDR1 is MNHNY and CDR2 is SVGAGI (reference sequence). CDR3 length equals 14 residues. V was clipped by 2 bases and J by 8 bases, with 12 bases between them. For the CDR3, the DNA is TGTGCCAGCAGTTACGGCAGGGTCGGGGAAAAACTGTTTTTT. This gives the protein CASSYGRVGEKLFF.